In its sample, the clone carrying this T cell receptor beta chain was seen many times. Antigen: not known. TCRdb re-called the 5' RACE reads with MiXCR, one entry per CDR3 protein. Counted here are 100,000 to 150,000 distinct CDR3 sequences, approximately 6.2% occurring once; the ten biggest clones make up approximately 2.1%. The data stem from a study of T-cell memory formation after mild COVID-19. Overall study: Largely, the TCR clusters proved donor specific.

General study points: Mainly in CM and EM were contracting CD4+ clones; CD8+ were in EMRA.

Trimming shortened V by 3 bases and J by 1 base, and 18 bases separated the two germline ends. The CDR3 is 17 amino acids. Germline CDR1 reads SGHRS; CDR2 reads YFSETQ. The TCR originated in an adult woman who had mild COVID-19 (a few samples of this study predate the infection). Cell type and time point are not known. V gene TRBV5-1 combines with J gene TRBJ2-3; TRBD2 might be the D (5 bases). Material for sequencing was PBMCs or a T cell subset sorted from them (not recorded which). As DNA, the CDR3 is TGCGCCAGCAGCTCCGGACTCGGCTCGATGGGCACAGATACGCAGTATTTT. Translation gives CASSSGLGSMGTDTQYF.